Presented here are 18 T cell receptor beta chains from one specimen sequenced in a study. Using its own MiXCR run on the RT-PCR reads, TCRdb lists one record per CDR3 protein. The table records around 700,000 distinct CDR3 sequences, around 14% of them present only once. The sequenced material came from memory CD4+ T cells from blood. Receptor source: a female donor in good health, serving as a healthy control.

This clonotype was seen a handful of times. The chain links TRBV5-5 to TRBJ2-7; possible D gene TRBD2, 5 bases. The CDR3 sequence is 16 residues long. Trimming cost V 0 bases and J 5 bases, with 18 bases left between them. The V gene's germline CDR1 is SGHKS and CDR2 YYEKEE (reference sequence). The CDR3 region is CASSLGLGSGIDEQYF. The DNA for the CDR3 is TGTGCCAGCAGCTTGGGGTTGGGGAGTGGAATTGACGAGCAGTACTTC.

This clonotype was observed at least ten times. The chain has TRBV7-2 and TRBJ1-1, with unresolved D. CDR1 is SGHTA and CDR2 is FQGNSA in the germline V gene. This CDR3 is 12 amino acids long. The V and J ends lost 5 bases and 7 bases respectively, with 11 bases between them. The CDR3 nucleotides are TGTGCCAGCAGCCCGGACCGATATGAAGCTTTCTTT. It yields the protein CASSPDRYEAFF. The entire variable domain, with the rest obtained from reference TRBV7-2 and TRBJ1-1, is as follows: GAGVSQSPSNKVTEKGKDVELRCDPISGHTALYWYRQSLGQGLEFLIYFQGNSAPDKSGLPSDRFSAERTGGSVSTLTIQRTQQEDSAVYLCASSPDRYEAFFGQGTRLTVV.

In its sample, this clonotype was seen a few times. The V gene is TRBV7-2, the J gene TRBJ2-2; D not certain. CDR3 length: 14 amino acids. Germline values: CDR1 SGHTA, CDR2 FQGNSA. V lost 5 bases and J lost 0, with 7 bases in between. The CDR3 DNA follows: TGTGCCAGCAGCCCGGACGCGAACACCGGGGAGCTGTTTTTT. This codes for CASSPDANTGELFF. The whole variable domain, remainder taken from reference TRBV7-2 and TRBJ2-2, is GAGVSQSPSNKVTEKGKDVELRCDPISGHTALYWYRQSLGQGLEFLIYFQGNSAPDKSGLPSDRFSAERTGGSVSTLTIQRTQQEDSAVYLCASSPDANTGELFFGEGSRLTVL.

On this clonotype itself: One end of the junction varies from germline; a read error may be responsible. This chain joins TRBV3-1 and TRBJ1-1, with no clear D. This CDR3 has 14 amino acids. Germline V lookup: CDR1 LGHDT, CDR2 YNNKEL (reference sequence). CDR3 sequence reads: CASGDWGAATKAFF. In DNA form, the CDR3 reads TGTGCCAGCGGTGACTGGGGTGCAGCCACTAAAGCTTTCTTT. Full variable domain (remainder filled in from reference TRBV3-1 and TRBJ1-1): DTAVSQTPKYLVTQMGNDKSIKCEQNLGHDTMYWYKQDSKKFLKIMFSYNNKELIINETVPNRFSPKSPDKAHLNLHINSLELGDSAVYFCASGDWGAATKAFFGQGTRLTVV.

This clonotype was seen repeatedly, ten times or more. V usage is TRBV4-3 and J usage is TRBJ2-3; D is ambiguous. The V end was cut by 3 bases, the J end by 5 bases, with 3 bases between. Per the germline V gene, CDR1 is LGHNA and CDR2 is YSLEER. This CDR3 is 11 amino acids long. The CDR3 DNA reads TGCGCCAGCAGCCAGCGAGATACGCAGTATTTT. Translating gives CASSQRDTQYF.

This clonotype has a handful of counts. Here the CDR3 reads CASSQAARGFESSTDTQYF. The CDR3, as DNA: TGCGCCAGCAGCCAAGCCGCCAGGGGGTTTGAATCTAGCACAGATACGCAGTATTTT. The chain joins TRBV4-1 to TRBJ2-3; 7 positions match TRBD1. V trimming: 1 base; J trimming: 0 bases; junction bases outside the gene matches: 13. There are 19 residues in the CDR3. Germline V gene lookup returns CDR1 MGHRA and CDR2 YSYEKL.

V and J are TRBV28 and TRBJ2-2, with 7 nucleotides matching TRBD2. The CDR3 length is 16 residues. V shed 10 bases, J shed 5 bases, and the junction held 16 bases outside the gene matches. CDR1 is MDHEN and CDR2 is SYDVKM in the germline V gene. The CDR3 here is CATGRGDLSFTGELFF. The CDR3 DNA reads TGTGCCACCGGCCGGGGGGACCTATCCTTTACCGGGGAGCTGTTTTTT.

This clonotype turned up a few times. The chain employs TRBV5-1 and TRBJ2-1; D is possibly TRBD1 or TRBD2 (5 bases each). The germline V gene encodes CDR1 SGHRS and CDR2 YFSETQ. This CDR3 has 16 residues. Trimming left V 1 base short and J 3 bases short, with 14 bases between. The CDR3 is CASSLNSGTVYNEQFF. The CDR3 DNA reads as TGCGCCAGCAGCTTGAACTCCGGGACGGTCTACAATGAGCAGTTCTTC.

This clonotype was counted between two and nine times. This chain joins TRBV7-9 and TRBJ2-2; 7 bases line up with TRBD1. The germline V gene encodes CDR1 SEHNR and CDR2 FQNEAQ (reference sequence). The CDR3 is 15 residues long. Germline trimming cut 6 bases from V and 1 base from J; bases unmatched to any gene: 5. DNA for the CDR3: TGTGCCAGCAGGCCAGGGACAGTGAACACCGGGGAGCTGTTTTTT. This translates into CASRPGTVNTGELFF.

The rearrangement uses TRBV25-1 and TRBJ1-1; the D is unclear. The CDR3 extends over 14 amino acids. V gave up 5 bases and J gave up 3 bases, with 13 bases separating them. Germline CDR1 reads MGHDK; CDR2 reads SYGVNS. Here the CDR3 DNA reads TGTGCCAGCAGTTTAAGGGAGCGGGACACTGAAGCTTTCTTT. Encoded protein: CASSLRERDTEAFF.

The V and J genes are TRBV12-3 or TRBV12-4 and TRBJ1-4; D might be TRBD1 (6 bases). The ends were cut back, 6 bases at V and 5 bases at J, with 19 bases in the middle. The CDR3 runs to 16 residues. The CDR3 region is CASSPTRQEENEKLFF. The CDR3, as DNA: TGTGCCAGCAGCCCGACCCGACAGGAAGAGAATGAAAAACTGTTTTTT.

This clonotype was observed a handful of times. This CDR3 is CSAPLGGVGSYNEQFF. The CDR3 nucleotides are TGCAGTGCTCCACTGGGGGGAGTTGGCTCCTACAATGAGCAGTTCTTC. The rearrangement links TRBV20-1 to TRBJ2-1, with D possibly matching TRBD2 (6 bases). The CDR3 runs 16 residues. The germline gives CDR1 DFQATT, CDR2 SNEGSKA (reference sequence). Trimming shortened V by 5 bases and J by 0 bases, and 17 bases separated the two germline ends.

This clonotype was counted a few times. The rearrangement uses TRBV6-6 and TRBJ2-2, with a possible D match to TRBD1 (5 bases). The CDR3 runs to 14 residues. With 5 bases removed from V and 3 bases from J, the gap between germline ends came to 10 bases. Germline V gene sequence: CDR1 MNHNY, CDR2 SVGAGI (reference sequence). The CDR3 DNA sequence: TGTGCCAGCAGTCTCCCGACAGACACCGGGGAGCTGTTTTTT. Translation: CASSLPTDTGELFF.

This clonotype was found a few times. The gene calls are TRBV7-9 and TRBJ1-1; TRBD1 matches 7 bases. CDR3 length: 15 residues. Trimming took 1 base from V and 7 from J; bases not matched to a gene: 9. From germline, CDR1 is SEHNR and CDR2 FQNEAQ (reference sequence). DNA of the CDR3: TGTGCCAGCAGCTTAGGGGCAGGGGGTAAGGTTGAAGCTTTCTTT. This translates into CASSLGAGGKVEAFF.

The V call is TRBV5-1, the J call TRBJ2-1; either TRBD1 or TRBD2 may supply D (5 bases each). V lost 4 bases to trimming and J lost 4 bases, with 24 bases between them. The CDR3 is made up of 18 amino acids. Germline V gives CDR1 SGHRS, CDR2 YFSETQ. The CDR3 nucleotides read TGCGCCAGCAGCGAAGGGTGGTACAGGCCCGGCGGGTACAATGAGCAGTTCTTC. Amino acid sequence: CASSEGWYRPGGYNEQFF.

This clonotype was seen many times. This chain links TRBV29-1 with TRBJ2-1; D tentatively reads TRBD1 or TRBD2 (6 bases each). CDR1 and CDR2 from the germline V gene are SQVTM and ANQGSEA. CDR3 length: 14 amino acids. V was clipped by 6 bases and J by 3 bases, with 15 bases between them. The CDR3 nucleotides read TGCAGCGTCGGGGGCCGGGACGTCTACAATGAGCAGTTCTTC. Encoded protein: CSVGGRDVYNEQFF.

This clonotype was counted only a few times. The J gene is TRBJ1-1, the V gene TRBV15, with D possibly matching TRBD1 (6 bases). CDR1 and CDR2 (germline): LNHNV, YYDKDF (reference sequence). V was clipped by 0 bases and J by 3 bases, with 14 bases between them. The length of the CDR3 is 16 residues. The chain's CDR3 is CATSRDLGGRDTEAFF. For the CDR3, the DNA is TGTGCCACCAGCAGAGATTTAGGGGGTCGGGACACTGAAGCTTTCTTT.

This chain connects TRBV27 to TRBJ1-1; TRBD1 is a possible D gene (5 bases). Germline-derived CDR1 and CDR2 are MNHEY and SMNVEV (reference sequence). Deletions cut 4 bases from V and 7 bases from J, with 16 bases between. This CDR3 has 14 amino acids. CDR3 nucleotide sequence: TGTGCCAGCAGTTGGGGCGGGGGGACGGGTGAAGCTTTCTTT. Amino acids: CASSWGGGTGEAFF.